A single sample gave rise to the 14 T cell receptor beta chains below, sequenced in a study of PD-L1 blockade in urothelial cancer (dated by TCRdb to 2016 to 2017). The library was obtained by the immunoSEQ multiplex PCR assay. Drawn from immuneACCESS, this table holds only the in-frame rearrangements with V and J called that TCRdb kept. Clones are partly lost; checked studies trace under half to an unresolved V gene and leave the rest unexplained. The sample yields about 74,000 clones; roughly 84% were counted once. In total, the top ten clones hold 4% to 5% of the sample. The specimen comprised PBMCs, sampled around atezolizumab (anti-PD-L1) treatment. All receptors derive from a man between 65 and 80 years old with urothelial cancer.

This sequence joins TRBV5-8 and TRBJ2-4; a possible D gene is TRBD1 (6 bases). This CDR3 spans 12 amino acids. The V end lost 7 bases, the J end lost 15 bases, and 20 bases lay between the germline ends. Germline V gene lookup returns CDR1 SGHTS and CDR2 YDEGEE. CDR3 nucleotides: TGTGCCAGCCCCTCTGTTGGGGGCCGAAGGTACTTC. Translated: CASPSVGGRRYF.

This chain connects TRBV28 to TRBJ1-4, with D unresolved. Germline V gives CDR1 MDHEN, CDR2 SYDVKM. Trimming removed 2 bases from V and 11 bases from J, with 9 bases in between. This CDR3 has 12 amino acids. The CDR3 spells CASSLISRKLFF. The DNA of the CDR3 is TGTGCCAGCAGTTTAATCTCCCGGAAACTGTTTTTT.

The chain has TRBV7-3 and TRBJ1-2, with D maybe TRBD1 (5 bases). Germline CDR1 reads SGHTA; CDR2 reads FQGTGA. V dropped 3 bases and J dropped 8 bases, with 16 bases sitting between them. The CDR3 has 14 residues. CDR3 DNA sequence: TGTGCCAGCAGCTTCGGGACTGGGGTCGGCGGCTACACCTTC. Protein: CASSFGTGVGGYTF. The full variable domain, in which reference TRBV7-3 and TRBJ1-2 provide the parts outside the CDR3, is GAGVSQTPSNKVTEKGKYVELRCDPISGHTALYWYRQSLGQGPEFLIYFQGTGAADDSGLPNDRFFAVRPEGSVSTLKIQRTERGDSAVYLCASSFGTGVGGYTFGSGTRLTVV.

The chain combines TRBV28 with TRBJ2-7; tentative D call: TRBD1 (5 bases). This CDR3 comprises 12 residues. The V gene lost 3 bases and the J gene lost 6 bases, with 9 bases spanning the gap. The germline gives CDR1 MDHEN, CDR2 SYDVKM. The CDR3: CASSFREGEQYF. DNA for the CDR3: TGTGCCAGCAGTTTCAGGGAAGGCGAGCAGTACTTC.

The chain uses TRBV6-5 and TRBJ1-5, with D uncertain. V lost 0 bases, J lost 0 bases, and 6 bases lay in between. CDR3 length equals 15 residues. Germline CDR1 is MNHEY and CDR2 is SVGAGI. The DNA for the CDR3 is TGTGCCAGCAGTTACTCGTTCTATAGCAATCAGCCCCAGCATTTT. Its translation is CASSYSFYSNQPQHF.

This chain connects TRBV29-1 to TRBJ2-3; 10 bases agree with TRBD2. CDR1 is SQVTM, CDR2 ANQGSEA, per germline. The CDR3 covers 15 residues. V lost 4 bases and J lost 0; bases outside the gene matches: 4. CDR3 amino acids: CSVGVAGGSTDTQYF. For the CDR3, the DNA is TGCAGCGTTGGGGTAGCGGGAGGTAGCACAGATACGCAGTATTTT.

The chain joins TRBV10-3 to TRBJ2-4; 8 bases fit TRBD2. The CDR3 runs 15 residues. V was clipped by 2 bases and J by 7 bases; unmatched bases: 7. Germline V gives CDR1 ENHRY, CDR2 SYGVKD. The CDR3 DNA sequence: TGTGCCATCAGTGAGACCGGGAGGGCCGGGAACATTCAGTACTTC. The encoded protein is CAISETGRAGNIQYF.

This clone was counted once. The gene calls are TRBV7-6 and TRBJ2-7; 9 bases line up with TRBD2. CDR3 size: 17 residues. With 1 base clipped from V and 2 bases from J, the junction kept 9 bases outside the gene matches. Per germline, CDR1 SGHVS and CDR2 FNYEAQ. CDR3 bases: TGTGCCAGCAGCTTAGGGCCCCTTAGCGGGAGTACCTACGAGCAGTACTTC. It codes for CASSLGPLSGSTYEQYF.

The chain has TRBV6-6 and TRBJ2-7, with D uncertain. The CDR3 has 13 amino acids. Germline CDR1 and CDR2: MNHNY and SVGAGI (reference sequence). Trimming left V 4 bases short and J 0 bases short, with 7 bases between. The chain's CDR3 is CASSFQFSYEQYF. The CDR3 region has the DNA TGTGCCAGCAGTTTCCAGTTCTCCTACGAGCAGTACTTC.

This clone was detected once. The chain employs TRBV28 and TRBJ2-7, with D possibly TRBD2 on 5 matching bases. V dropped 7 bases and J dropped 2 bases, with 21 bases sitting between them. CDR1 MDHEN and CDR2 SYDVKM come from the germline V gene. This CDR3 comprises 16 residues. DNA for the CDR3: TGTGCCAGCAAGGCCTCCCTGGGGAGAGGTCCCTACGAGCAGTACTTC. Protein: CASKASLGRGPYEQYF.

The rearrangement links TRBV4-1 to TRBJ1-3; 8 bases fit TRBD1. J gave up 6 bases and V 0 bases, and 10 bases lay outside the gene matches. Germline V gene data show CDR1 as MGHRA and CDR2 as YSYEKL. There are 17 residues in the CDR3. CDR3 sequence reads: CASSQDPGQGLLNTIYF. In DNA, the CDR3 is TGCGCCAGCAGCCAAGATCCTGGACAGGGACTCCTAAACACCATATATTTT.

This clone has more than one count but fewer than ten. The rearrangement uses TRBV27 and TRBJ2-7, with TRBD2 identical over 10 bases. Germline CDR1 and CDR2: MNHEY and SMNVEV (reference sequence). Unmatched junction bases numbered 2, after V lost 6 bases and J lost 3 bases. The CDR3 sequence is 13 residues long. CDR3 nucleotide sequence: TGTGCCAGCAGGACTAGCGGGCTCTACGAGCAGTACTTC. This sequence encodes CASRTSGLYEQYF.

The chain links TRBV19 to TRBJ2-3; D gene ambiguous. The CDR3 spans 13 residues. Germline V CDR1 and CDR2: LNHDA, SQIVND (reference sequence). Trimming cost V 3 bases and J 1 base, with 5 bases left between them. Here the CDR3 DNA reads TGTGCCAGTAGTATTTCCGGCACAGATACGCAGTATTTT. This gives the protein CASSISGTDTQYF.

This clone has just one count. The chain uses TRBV10-2 and TRBJ2-5; 12 bases line up with TRBD2. With the DNA end fitting TRBJ2-7 better, the J assignment may be wrong. CDR3 length: 15 residues. Germline V gene lookup returns CDR1 WSHSY and CDR2 SAAADI. CDR3 residues: CASTPSGRDSYEQYF. CDR3 DNA sequence: TGCGCCAGCACCCCTAGCGGGAGGGATAGCTACGAGCAGTACTTC.